This entry features one TCR beta chain sequence. These data originate in a study of blood T cell repertoires in COVID-19. V dropped 3 bases and J dropped 4 bases, with 12 bases sitting between them. Germline V gives CDR1 SGHVS, CDR2 FQNEAQ. This CDR3 spans 14 amino acids. Assay: immunoSEQ multiplex PCR; the TCRdb copy retains only in-frame clones and omits some. The sample consists of some 83,000 clones, around 90% of them appearing once. Sequencing was done on a sample of peripheral blood. The sequence derives from a man aged 80 or over with active or convalescent COVID-19. The rearrangement uses TRBV7-8 and TRBJ1-2; maybe TRBD1 (5 bases). The CDR3 DNA reads as TGTGCCAGCAGCTTCGGGGCGCGGGGCTATGGCTACACCTTC. It specifies CASSFGARGYGYTF.